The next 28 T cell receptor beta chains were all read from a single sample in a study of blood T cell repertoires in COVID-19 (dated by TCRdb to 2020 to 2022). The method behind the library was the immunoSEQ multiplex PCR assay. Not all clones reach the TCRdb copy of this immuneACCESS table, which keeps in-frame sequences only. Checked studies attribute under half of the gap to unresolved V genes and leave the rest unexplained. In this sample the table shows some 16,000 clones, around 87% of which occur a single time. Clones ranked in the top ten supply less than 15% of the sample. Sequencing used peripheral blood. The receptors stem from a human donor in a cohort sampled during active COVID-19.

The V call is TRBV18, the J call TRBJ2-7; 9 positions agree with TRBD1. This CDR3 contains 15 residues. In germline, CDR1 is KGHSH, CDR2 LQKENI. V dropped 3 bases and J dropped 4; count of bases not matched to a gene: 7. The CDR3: CASSPQDRGIYEQYF. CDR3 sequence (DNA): TGTGCCAGCTCACCTCAGGACAGGGGAATTTACGAGCAGTACTTC.

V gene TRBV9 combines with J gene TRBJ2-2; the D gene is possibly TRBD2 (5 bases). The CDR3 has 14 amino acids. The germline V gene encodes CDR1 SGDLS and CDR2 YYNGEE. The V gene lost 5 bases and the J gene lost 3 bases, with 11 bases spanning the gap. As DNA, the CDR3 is TGTGCCAGCAGACCCCCGCGGGACACCGGGGAGCTGTTTTTT. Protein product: CASRPPRDTGELFF.

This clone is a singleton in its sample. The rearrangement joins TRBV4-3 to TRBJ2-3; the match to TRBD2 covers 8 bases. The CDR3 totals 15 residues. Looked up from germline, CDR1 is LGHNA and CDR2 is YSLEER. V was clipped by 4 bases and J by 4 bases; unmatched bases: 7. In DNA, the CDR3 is TGCGCCAGCAGCCGACTAATGGGACTAGCAGATACGCAGTATTTT. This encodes CASSRLMGLADTQYF.

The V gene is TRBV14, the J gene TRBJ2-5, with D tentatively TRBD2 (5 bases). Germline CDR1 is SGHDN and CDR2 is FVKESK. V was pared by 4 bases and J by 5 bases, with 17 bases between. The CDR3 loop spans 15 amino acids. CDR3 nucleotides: TGTGCCAGCAGCCTGTTAGCGATGGATTGGGAGACCCAGTACTTC. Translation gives CASSLLAMDWETQYF.

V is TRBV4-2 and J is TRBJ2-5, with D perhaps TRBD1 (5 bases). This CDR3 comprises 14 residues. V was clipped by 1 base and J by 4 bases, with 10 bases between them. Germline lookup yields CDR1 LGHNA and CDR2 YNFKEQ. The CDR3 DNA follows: TGTGCCAGCAGCCAAGGGGAAGGGGCAGAGACCCAGTACTTC. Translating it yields CASSQGEGAETQYF.

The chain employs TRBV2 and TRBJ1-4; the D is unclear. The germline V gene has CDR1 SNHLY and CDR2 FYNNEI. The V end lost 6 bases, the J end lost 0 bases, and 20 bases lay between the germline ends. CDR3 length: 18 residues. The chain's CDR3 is CASSATGVLLATNEKLFF. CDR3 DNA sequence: TGTGCCAGCAGCGCTACCGGGGTTCTCCTAGCAACTAATGAAAAACTGTTTTTT. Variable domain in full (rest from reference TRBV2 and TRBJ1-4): EPEVTQTPSHQVTQMGQEVILRCVPISNHLYFYWYRQILGQKVEFLVSFYNNEISEKSEIFDDQFSVERPDGSNFTLKIRSTKLEDSAMYFCASSATGVLLATNEKLFFGSGTQLSVL.

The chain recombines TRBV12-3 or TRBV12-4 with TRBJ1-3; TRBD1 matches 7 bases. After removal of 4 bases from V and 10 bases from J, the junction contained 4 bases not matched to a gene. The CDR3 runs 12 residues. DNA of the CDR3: TGTGCCAGCAGTTACAGGGGAAGAACCATATATTTT. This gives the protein CASSYRGRTIYF.

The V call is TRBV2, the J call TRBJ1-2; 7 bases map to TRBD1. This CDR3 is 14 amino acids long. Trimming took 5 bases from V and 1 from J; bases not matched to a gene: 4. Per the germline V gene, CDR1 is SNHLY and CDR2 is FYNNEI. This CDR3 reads CASSRDSFNYGYTF. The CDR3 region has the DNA TGTGCCAGCAGTCGGGACAGTTTTAACTATGGCTACACCTTC.

CDR3: CASSPDRLNTEAFF. The DNA for the CDR3 is TGTGCCAGCAGCCCGGACAGGTTGAACACTGAAGCTTTCTTT. V usage is TRBV7-6 and J usage is TRBJ1-1; TRBD1 matches at 7 bases. Germline assignment: CDR1 SGHVS and CDR2 FNYEAQ. After removal of 5 bases from V and 0 bases from J, the junction contained 3 bases not matched to a gene. The CDR3 covers 14 residues.

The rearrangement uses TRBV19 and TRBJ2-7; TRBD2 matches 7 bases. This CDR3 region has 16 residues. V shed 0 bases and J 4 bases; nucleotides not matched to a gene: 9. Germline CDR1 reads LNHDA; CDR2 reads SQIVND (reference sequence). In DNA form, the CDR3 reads TGTGCCAGTAGTATAGACGGTGGAGGGACTAATTACGAGCAGTACTTC. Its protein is CASSIDGGGTNYEQYF.

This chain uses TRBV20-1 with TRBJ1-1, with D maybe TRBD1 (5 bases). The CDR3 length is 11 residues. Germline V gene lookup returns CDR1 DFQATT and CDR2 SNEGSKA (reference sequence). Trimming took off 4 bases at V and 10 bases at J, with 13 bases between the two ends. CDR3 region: CSANGGAVAFF. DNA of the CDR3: TGCAGTGCTAATGGAGGGGCGGTAGCTTTCTTT.

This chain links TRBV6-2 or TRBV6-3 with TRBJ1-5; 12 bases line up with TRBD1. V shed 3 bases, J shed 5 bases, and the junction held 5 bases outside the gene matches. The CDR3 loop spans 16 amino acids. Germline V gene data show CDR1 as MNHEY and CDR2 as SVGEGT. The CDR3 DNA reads TGTGCCAGCAGTTATACCGGGACAGGGGGCCATCAGCCCCAGCATTTT. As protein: CASSYTGTGGHQPQHF.

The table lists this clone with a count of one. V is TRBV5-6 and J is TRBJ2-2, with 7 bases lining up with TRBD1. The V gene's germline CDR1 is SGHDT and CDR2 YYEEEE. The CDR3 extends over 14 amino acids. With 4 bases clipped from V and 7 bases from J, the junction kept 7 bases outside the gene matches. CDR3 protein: CASSHRGVDGELFF. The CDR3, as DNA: TGTGCCAGCAGCCACAGGGGTGTGGACGGGGAGCTGTTTTTT.

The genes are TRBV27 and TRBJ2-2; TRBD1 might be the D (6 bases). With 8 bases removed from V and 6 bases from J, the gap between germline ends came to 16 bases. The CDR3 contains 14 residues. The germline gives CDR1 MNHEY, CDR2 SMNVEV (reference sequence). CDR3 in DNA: TGTGCCAGCCGACTCCTACAGGGCTCCGGGGAGCTGTTTTTT. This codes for CASRLLQGSGELFF.

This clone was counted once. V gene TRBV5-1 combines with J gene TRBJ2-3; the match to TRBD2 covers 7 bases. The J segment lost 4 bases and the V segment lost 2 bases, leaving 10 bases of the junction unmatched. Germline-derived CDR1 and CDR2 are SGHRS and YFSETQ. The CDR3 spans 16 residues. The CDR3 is CASSLWGGGSSDTQYF. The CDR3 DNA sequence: TGCGCCAGCAGCTTATGGGGCGGGGGTTCCTCAGATACGCAGTATTTT.

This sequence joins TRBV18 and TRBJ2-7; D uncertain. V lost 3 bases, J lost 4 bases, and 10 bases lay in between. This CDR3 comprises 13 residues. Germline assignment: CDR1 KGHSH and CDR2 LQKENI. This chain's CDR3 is CASSPPTNYEQYF. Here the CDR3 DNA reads TGTGCCAGCTCACCTCCTACCAATTACGAGCAGTACTTC. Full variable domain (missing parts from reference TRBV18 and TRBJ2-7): NAGVMQNPRHLVRRRGQEARLRCSPMKGHSHVYWYRQLPEEGLKFMVYLQKENIIDESGMPKERFSAEFPKEGPSILRIQQVVRGDSAAYFCASSPPTNYEQYFGPGTRLTVT.

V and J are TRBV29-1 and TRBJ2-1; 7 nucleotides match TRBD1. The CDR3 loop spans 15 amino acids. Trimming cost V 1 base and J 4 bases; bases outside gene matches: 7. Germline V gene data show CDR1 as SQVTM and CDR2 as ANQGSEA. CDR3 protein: CSVEVRGGGYNEQFF. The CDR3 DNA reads TGCAGCGTTGAAGTAAGAGGGGGCGGATACAATGAGCAGTTCTTC.

This CDR3 reads CASSRRGGTEAFF. CDR3 nucleotides: TGTGCCAGCAGCCGTCGGGGGGGTACTGAAGCTTTCTTT. The gene calls are TRBV6-4 and TRBJ1-1, with D possibly TRBD1 on 5 matching bases. CDR3 length equals 13 residues. Germline CDR1 is MRHNA and CDR2 is SNTAGT. Trimming removed 6 bases from V and 5 bases from J, with 13 bases in between.

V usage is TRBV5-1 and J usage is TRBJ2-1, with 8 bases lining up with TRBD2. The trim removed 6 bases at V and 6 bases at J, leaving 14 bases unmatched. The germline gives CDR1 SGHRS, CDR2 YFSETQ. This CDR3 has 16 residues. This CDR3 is CASTQYGGAEGNEQFF. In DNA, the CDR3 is TGCGCCAGCACCCAATACGGGGGGGCAGAGGGCAATGAGCAGTTCTTC.

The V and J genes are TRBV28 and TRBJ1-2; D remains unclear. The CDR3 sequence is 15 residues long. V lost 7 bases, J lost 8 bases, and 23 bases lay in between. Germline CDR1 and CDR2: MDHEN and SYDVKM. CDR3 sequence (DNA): TGTGCCAGCACCTCCCAGAGCGGAGGCATGTGGGGCTACACCTTC. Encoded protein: CASTSQSGGMWGYTF.

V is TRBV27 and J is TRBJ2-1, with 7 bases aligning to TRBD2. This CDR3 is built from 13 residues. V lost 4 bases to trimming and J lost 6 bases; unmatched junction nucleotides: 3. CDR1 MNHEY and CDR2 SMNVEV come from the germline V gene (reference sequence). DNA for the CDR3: TGTGCCAGCAGTTGGGGGGGATCCAATGAGCAGTTCTTC. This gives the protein CASSWGGSNEQFF.

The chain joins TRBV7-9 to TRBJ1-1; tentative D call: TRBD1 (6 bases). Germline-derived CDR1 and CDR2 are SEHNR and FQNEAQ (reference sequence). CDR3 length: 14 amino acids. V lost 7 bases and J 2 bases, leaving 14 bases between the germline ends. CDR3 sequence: CASTVPGHNTEAFF. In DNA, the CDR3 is TGTGCCAGCACAGTCCCGGGACATAACACTGAAGCTTTCTTT.

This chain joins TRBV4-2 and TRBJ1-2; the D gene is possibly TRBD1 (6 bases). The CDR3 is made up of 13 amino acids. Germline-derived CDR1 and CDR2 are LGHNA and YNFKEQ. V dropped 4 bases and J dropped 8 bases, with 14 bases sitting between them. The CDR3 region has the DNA TGTGCCAGCAGCCCCGACAGGTCGTGGGGCTACACCTTC. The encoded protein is CASSPDRSWGYTF.

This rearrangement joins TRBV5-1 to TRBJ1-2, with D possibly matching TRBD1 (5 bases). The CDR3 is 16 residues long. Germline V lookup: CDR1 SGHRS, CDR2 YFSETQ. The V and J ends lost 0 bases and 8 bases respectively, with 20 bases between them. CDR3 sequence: CASSLGVMTEYGGYTF. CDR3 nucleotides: TGCGCCAGCAGCTTGGGGGTTATGACAGAGTATGGCGGCTACACCTTC.

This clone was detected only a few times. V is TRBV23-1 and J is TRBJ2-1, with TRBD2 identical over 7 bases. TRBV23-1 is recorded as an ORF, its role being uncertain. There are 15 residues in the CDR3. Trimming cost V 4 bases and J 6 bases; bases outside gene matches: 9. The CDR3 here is CASSLDGGSPNEQFF. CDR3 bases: TGCGCCAGCAGTCTAGACGGGGGGTCACCCAATGAGCAGTTCTTC.

The CDR3 loop reads CASSSIGGWETQYF. CDR3 nucleotides: TGTGCCAGCAGCTCAATAGGGGGTTGGGAGACCCAGTACTTC. The chain combines TRBV7-9 with TRBJ2-5, with D maybe TRBD1 (6 bases). Per the germline V gene, CDR1 is SEHNR and CDR2 is FQNEAQ (reference sequence). V lost 4 bases and J 5 bases, leaving 14 bases between the germline ends. There are 14 residues in the CDR3.

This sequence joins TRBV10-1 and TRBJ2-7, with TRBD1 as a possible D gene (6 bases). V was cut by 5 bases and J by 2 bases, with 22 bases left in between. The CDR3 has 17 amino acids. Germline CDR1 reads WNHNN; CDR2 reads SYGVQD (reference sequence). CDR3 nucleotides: TGCGCCAGCAGTCCGGGACAAGTTCCCGGTTTCCCCTACGAGCAGTACTTC. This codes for CASSPGQVPGFPYEQYF.

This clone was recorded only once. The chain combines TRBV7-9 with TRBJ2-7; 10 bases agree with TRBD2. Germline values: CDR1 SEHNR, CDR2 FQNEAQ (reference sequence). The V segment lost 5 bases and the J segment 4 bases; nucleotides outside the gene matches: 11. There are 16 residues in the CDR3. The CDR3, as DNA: TGTGCCAGCAGCCTAGACCTGGGACTAGCGTCTTACGAGCAGTACTTC. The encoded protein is CASSLDLGLASYEQYF.